By share, the clone carrying this T cell receptor (beta chain) ranks as medium-sized. Its antigen is undetermined. The isolated RNA, all of it, was reverse transcribed, so expressed TCRB transcripts were what got sequenced. Sequenced naive, central memory and regulatory T cell samples produced an average of about 3.9 million reads. Assay: immunoSEQ multiplex PCR; the TCRdb copy retains only in-frame clones and omits some. The data show roughly 180,000 clones, less than 10% seen once. Every donor had blood drawn once into heparin, around 120 mL on average. This sample was taken from a study of beta chain features in type 1 diabetes. Study-level findings and limits: Cells carrying high TCR expression could end up over-represented when cDNA is sequenced. Across all four CD4+ subsets, people with type 1 diabetes showed modestly shorter TCRB CDR3s. Insertions at VDJ junctions were less frequent in type 1 diabetes patients. These patients also deleted more nucleotides at the same junctions.

The CDR3 is made up of 15 amino acids. Germline CDR1 and CDR2: SEHNR and FQNEAQ (reference sequence). Sequenced: central memory CD4+ T cells from blood. The receptor was derived from a man between 18 and 35 years old with type 1 diabetes. The V and J genes are TRBV7-9 and TRBJ2-1; 9 nucleotides match TRBD1. The CDR3 region has the DNA TGTGCTACCGCGAGCGAGACAGGGGGGTTTGATGAGCAGTTCTTC. This encodes CATASETGGFDEQFF.